The 31 T cell receptor beta chains presented below share a single source sample, sequenced in a study of T cells in Graves' hyperthyroidism and ophthalmopathy. TCR beta CDR3 regions were amplified from RNA transcripts. The HTBI primer set drove a first-round RT-PCR of the TCR CDR3. TCRdb ran MiXCR on the multiplex PCR reads and lists one entry per CDR3 protein. The sample lists some 350,000 distinct CDR3 sequences, about 13% occurring once. The sample consisted of blood. These receptors all come from a woman aged 35 to 49 with Graves' ophthalmopathy.

This clonotype was observed many times. J is TRBJ2-7 and V is TRBV7-2; TRBD1 is a possible D gene (6 bases). The V gene lost 0 bases and the J gene lost 2 bases, with 8 bases spanning the gap. Germline assignment: CDR1 SGHTA and CDR2 FQGNSA. The CDR3 runs 14 residues. The CDR3 sequence is CASSLARTAYEQYF. The CDR3 region has the DNA TGTGCCAGCAGCTTAGCACGGACAGCCTACGAGCAGTACTTC. The full variable domain, with the rest looked up from reference TRBV7-2 and TRBJ2-7, is GAGVSQSPSNKVTEKGKDVELRCDPISGHTALYWYRQSLGQGLEFLIYFQGNSAPDKSGLPSDRFSAERTGGSVSTLTIQRTQQEDSAVYLCASSLARTAYEQYFGPGTRLTVT.

This clonotype appeared many times. This chain links TRBV20-1 with TRBJ2-7; TRBD2 agrees at 14 bases. Looked up from germline, CDR1 is DFQATT and CDR2 is SNEGSKA (reference sequence). CDR3 length equals 15 residues. V trimming: 6 bases; J trimming: 9 bases; junction bases outside the gene matches: 13. The CDR3 sequence is CSARPGLAGGLRQYF. The DNA for the CDR3 is TGCAGTGCCAGACCCGGACTAGCGGGAGGCCTTCGGCAGTACTTC.

This clonotype was detected only a few times. This sequence joins TRBV24-1 and TRBJ1-6; no firm D call. From germline, CDR1 is KGHDR and CDR2 SFDVKD. The ends were cut back, 6 bases at V and 8 bases at J, with 7 bases in the middle. The CDR3 runs to 12 residues. CDR3: CATSFGDSPLHF. CDR3 in DNA: TGTGCCACCAGTTTCGGGGATTCACCCCTCCACTTT.

This clonotype came up many times. The chain uses TRBV11-2 and TRBJ2-3, with 10 bases fitting TRBD2. The CDR3 runs 19 residues. Germline V gene lookup returns CDR1 SGHAT and CDR2 FQNNGV. V trimming: 6 bases; J trimming: 5 bases; junction bases outside the gene matches: 20. CDR3 nucleotide sequence: TGTGCCAGCAGTCCCGGGACTAGCGAGAGGGTATCGCGTGGAGATACGCAGTATTTT. This codes for CASSPGTSERVSRGDTQYF.

This clonotype was recorded at least ten times. This chain connects TRBV19 to TRBJ1-5; D perhaps matches TRBD1 (5 bases). Germline V gene sequence: CDR1 LNHDA, CDR2 SQIVND (reference sequence). Trimming removed 3 bases from V and 0 bases from J, with 9 bases in between. The CDR3 is 15 residues long. The CDR3: CASSIGGVSNQPQHF. CDR3 coding DNA: TGTGCCAGTAGTATCGGAGGGGTTAGCAATCAGCCCCAGCATTTT.

This chain uses TRBV11-2 with TRBJ1-6; D is unresolved. V shed 3 bases and J shed 14 bases, with 17 bases lying between them. Germline CDR1 reads SGHAT; CDR2 reads FQNNGV. CDR3 length: 14 residues. The DNA of the CDR3 is TGTGCCAGCAGCTTTAGCGGAGGTGGATCAGCCCTCCACTTT. This translates into CASSFSGGGSALHF.

The rearrangement joins TRBV24-1 to TRBJ2-3; D perhaps matches TRBD1 (6 bases). The CDR3 is 16 residues long. Trimming took off 2 bases at V and 0 bases at J, with 11 bases between the two ends. Germline CDR1 KGHDR, CDR2 SFDVKD. CDR3 in DNA: TGTGCCACCAGTGATTCTTGGACAGACAGCACAGATACGCAGTATTTT. Translated: CATSDSWTDSTDTQYF.

This clonotype was detected ten times or more. The V gene is TRBV12-3 or TRBV12-4, the J gene TRBJ2-1, with D possibly being TRBD2 (5 bases). Deletions cut 3 bases from V and 10 bases from J, with 7 bases between. This CDR3 region has 11 residues. CDR3 amino acids: CASSFGLEQFF. As DNA, the CDR3 is TGTGCCAGCAGTTTCGGACTGGAGCAGTTCTTC.

This clonotype was seen a handful of times. V is TRBV20-1 and J is TRBJ1-1; D not certain. Per germline, CDR1 DFQATT and CDR2 SNEGSKA (reference sequence). This CDR3 contains 14 residues. V was shortened by 1 base and J by 5 bases, with 14 bases between the two germline ends. CDR3 DNA sequence: TGCAGTGCTAGAGCGGCTTTGGGTGGGACTGAAGCTTTCTTT. Translated, it gives CSARAALGGTEAFF.

The V gene is TRBV6-1, the J gene TRBJ1-3; D is ambiguous. CDR1 and CDR2 from the germline V gene are MNHNS and SASEGT. V lost 6 bases and J 3 bases, leaving 6 bases between the germline ends. The CDR3 is 12 amino acids. The CDR3 DNA reads TGTGCCAGCAGCGACGATGGAAACACCATATATTTT. Its translation: CASSDDGNTIYF.

The chain links TRBV12-3 or TRBV12-4 to TRBJ1-5; D is unresolved. The CDR3 runs to 14 residues. V was trimmed by 3 bases and J by 11 bases, leaving 17 bases between them. Here the CDR3 DNA reads TGTGCCAGCAGTTTTTCGGCCAGTCCGGGAGCCCAGCATTTT. Translating gives CASSFSASPGAQHF.

This clonotype appeared a few times. J is TRBJ1-1 and V is TRBV6-1, with a possible D match to TRBD1 (5 bases). The V gene lost 6 bases and the J gene lost 6 bases, with 14 bases spanning the gap. Looked up from germline, CDR1 is MNHNS and CDR2 is SASEGT. CDR3 length equals 13 residues. Here the CDR3 DNA reads TGTGCCAGCAGCCCGTTCGGGGCGCCTGAAGCTTTCTTT. It translates to CASSPFGAPEAFF.

This clonotype was counted between two and nine times. The V gene is TRBV20-1, the J gene TRBJ2-3, with 10 bases that match TRBD1. V lost 5 bases to trimming and J lost 3 bases; unmatched junction nucleotides: 11. CDR3 length: 16 residues. Germline assignment: CDR1 DFQATT and CDR2 SNEGSKA (reference sequence). The CDR3 DNA sequence: TGCAGTGCTCCAGGGGGCGACAGGGGGCGGACAGATACGCAGTATTTT. This sequence encodes CSAPGGDRGRTDTQYF.

This clonotype was seen at least ten times. The rearrangement joins TRBV20-1 to TRBJ2-5; D is tentatively TRBD1 or TRBD2 (6 bases each). Germline-derived CDR1 and CDR2 are DFQATT and SNEGSKA (reference sequence). The CDR3 is made up of 13 amino acids. V dropped 5 bases and J dropped 3 bases, with 13 bases sitting between them. CDR3 in amino acids: CSAGPGAEETQYF. For the CDR3, the DNA is TGCAGTGCTGGACCGGGGGCAGAAGAGACCCAGTACTTC.

This clonotype occurred many times. The chain recombines TRBV11-2 with TRBJ2-3; D might be TRBD1 (5 bases). Trimming took 5 bases from V and 2 from J, leaving 17 bases between them. Germline loops: CDR1 SGHAT, CDR2 FQNNGV. This CDR3 is built from 16 residues. CDR3 loop: CASSHGRAVDTDTQYF. DNA of the CDR3: TGTGCCAGCAGCCATGGCAGGGCCGTGGACACAGATACGCAGTATTTT.

This clonotype was seen many times. The V gene is TRBV2, the J gene TRBJ1-3; possible D gene TRBD1, 5 bases. V was trimmed by 6 bases and J by 1 base, leaving 19 bases between them. This CDR3 region has 17 residues. CDR1 is SNHLY, CDR2 FYNNEI, per germline. The CDR3 is CASSPGRLVWSGNTIYF. CDR3 coding DNA: TGTGCCAGCAGCCCAGGGAGACTAGTTTGGTCTGGAAACACCATATATTTT.

This clonotype was seen at least ten times. The V call is TRBV12-3 or TRBV12-4, the J call TRBJ2-1, with TRBD2 matching over 8 bases. J gave up 4 bases and V 6 bases, and 5 bases lay outside the gene matches. There are 14 residues in the CDR3. The CDR3 loop is CASRPGLDYNEQFF. CDR3 nucleotide sequence: TGTGCCAGCAGACCGGGACTAGATTACAATGAGCAGTTCTTC.

This clonotype has more than one count but fewer than ten. The chain links TRBV27 to TRBJ1-2; 7 bases line up with TRBD1. With V trimmed by 10 bases and J by 7 bases, 15 bases remained unmatched. Germline-derived CDR1 and CDR2 are MNHEY and SMNVEV (reference sequence). This CDR3 is 14 amino acids long. The CDR3 loop reads CAIHDRDGGVGYTF. In DNA, the CDR3 is TGTGCCATACATGACAGGGACGGTGGCGTTGGCTACACCTTC.

This clonotype was detected ten times or more. CDR3 DNA sequence: TGTGCCAGCAGCTCGACAGGGGCGGGTTCACCCCTCCACTTT. As protein: CASSSTGAGSPLHF. The V and J genes are TRBV2 and TRBJ1-6, with 8 bases matching TRBD1. Germline CDR1 is SNHLY and CDR2 is FYNNEI. The ends lost 6 bases at V and 9 bases at J; junction bases unmatched: 7. CDR3 length equals 14 residues.

The V gene is TRBV28, the J gene TRBJ2-5; D unresolved. The V and J ends lost 2 bases and 10 bases respectively, with 8 bases between them. Germline V CDR1 and CDR2: MDHEN, SYDVKM. The CDR3 totals 11 residues. Written as DNA, the CDR3 is TGTGCCAGCAGTTTAAAGTTTATCCAGTACTTC. Protein: CASSLKFIQYF.

This clonotype appeared many times. The chain recombines TRBV6-1 with TRBJ1-6; D unclear. Germline V gives CDR1 MNHNS, CDR2 SASEGT. This CDR3 comprises 16 residues. V lost 6 bases, J lost 7 bases, and 19 bases lay in between. The CDR3 here is CASSRSPLYGNSPLHF. For the CDR3, the DNA is TGTGCCAGCAGCAGAAGCCCGTTATACGGGAATTCACCCCTCCACTTT.

In the case of this clonotype: Since a much larger clone is just one base distant, this may be a read error. This chain links TRBV6-2 or TRBV6-3 with TRBJ1-1; possibly TRBD1 for D (6 bases). CDR1 and CDR2 (germline): MNHEY, SVGEGT. The CDR3 has 14 residues. The CDR3 loop reads CASSYSEGDTEALF. The CDR3 DNA follows: TGTGCCAGCAGTTACTCGGAAGGGGACACTGAAGCTCTCTTT.

This clonotype was counted at least ten times. The junction departs from the called germline gene at one end, perhaps through a read error. The chain couples TRBV5-1 to TRBJ2-7, with a tentative D call TRBD2 (6 bases). The CDR3 length is 11 residues. Germline V CDR1 and CDR2: SGHRS, YFSETQ. The CDR3 reads CASSLGGEQYF. The DNA for the CDR3 is TGTGCCAGCAGTTTGGGGGGCGAGCAGTACTTC.

This clonotype was picked up many times. V gene TRBV12-3 or TRBV12-4 combines with J gene TRBJ2-7; 7 nucleotides agree with TRBD1. Trimming at V came to 5 bases and at J to 3 bases, leaving 7 bases not matched to a gene. The CDR3 length is 14 residues. CDR3 region: CASSIYRDSYEQYF. CDR3 nucleotides: TGTGCCAGCAGTATATACCGGGACAGCTACGAGCAGTACTTC.

This clonotype was counted at least ten times. The chain carries TRBV20-1 and TRBJ2-7, with 7 bases fitting TRBD1. Germline V CDR1 and CDR2: DFQATT, SNEGSKA (reference sequence). V was clipped by 1 base and J by 7 bases; unmatched bases: 10. The CDR3 covers 14 residues. For the CDR3, the DNA is TGCAGTGCTAGAGGGGACAGCGGCGGCGGGGAGCAGTACTTC. Translation: CSARGDSGGGEQYF.

The V and J genes are TRBV19 and TRBJ1-5; 9 bases align to TRBD1. Germline-derived CDR1 and CDR2 are LNHDA and SQIVND (reference sequence). J lost 4 bases, V lost 6 bases, and 7 bases had no gene match. CDR3 length: 15 amino acids. The chain's CDR3 is CASRTGTGSNQPQHF. The CDR3 region has the DNA TGTGCCAGTAGGACCGGGACAGGGTCAAATCAGCCCCAGCATTTT.

The chain uses TRBV19 and TRBJ2-7; D possibly matches TRBD1 or TRBD2 (5 bases each). The CDR3 is made up of 16 amino acids. CDR1 is LNHDA and CDR2 is SQIVND in the germline V gene (reference sequence). V lost 4 bases and J 2 bases, leaving 18 bases between the germline ends. The CDR3: CASSRNTGTTPYEQYF. CDR3 DNA: TGTGCCAGTAGTAGAAACACCGGGACGACGCCCTACGAGCAGTACTTC.

Many counts were recorded for this clonotype. The rearrangement joins TRBV12-3 or TRBV12-4 to TRBJ1-5; D is possibly TRBD1 (5 bases). V lost 3 bases and J 6 bases, leaving 21 bases between the germline ends. CDR3 size: 17 residues. The CDR3 protein is CASSFLGAPGGGQPQHF. CDR3 DNA sequence: TGTGCCAGCAGTTTTCTCGGGGCCCCTGGTGGGGGTCAGCCCCAGCATTTT.

At least ten counts were recorded for this clonotype. The chain uses TRBV6-1 and TRBJ2-3; TRBD2 aligns across 10 bases. The CDR3 runs to 16 residues. Losses at the gene ends were 10 bases for V and 4 bases for J; bases not matched to a gene: 14. The V gene's germline CDR1 is MNHNS and CDR2 SASEGT. The CDR3 bases are TGTGCCACCTCGAACCGGGTAGCGGGGGGTTCAGATACGCAGTATTTT. Translating gives CATSNRVAGGSDTQYF.

This chain joins TRBV6-2 or TRBV6-3 and TRBJ2-2; 7 bases are a match to TRBD2. The CDR3 sequence is 17 residues long. Germline CDR1 and CDR2: MNHEY and SVGEGT. The ends lost 7 bases at V and 7 bases at J; junction bases unmatched: 18. The CDR3 reads CASTPSAGGRRGGELFF. The CDR3 DNA sequence: TGTGCCAGCACCCCCTCGGCAGGCGGGAGACGGGGCGGGGAGCTGTTTTTT.

This clonotype was counted many times. V gene TRBV15 combines with J gene TRBJ1-2, with no clear D. The CDR3 runs to 14 residues. CDR1 LNHNV and CDR2 YYDKDF come from the germline V gene (reference sequence). Trimming stripped 0 bases from V and 6 bases from J, with 11 bases between. CDR3 residues: CATSRDGRYDGYTF. CDR3 sequence (DNA): TGTGCCACCAGCAGAGATGGGCGTTACGATGGCTACACCTTC.